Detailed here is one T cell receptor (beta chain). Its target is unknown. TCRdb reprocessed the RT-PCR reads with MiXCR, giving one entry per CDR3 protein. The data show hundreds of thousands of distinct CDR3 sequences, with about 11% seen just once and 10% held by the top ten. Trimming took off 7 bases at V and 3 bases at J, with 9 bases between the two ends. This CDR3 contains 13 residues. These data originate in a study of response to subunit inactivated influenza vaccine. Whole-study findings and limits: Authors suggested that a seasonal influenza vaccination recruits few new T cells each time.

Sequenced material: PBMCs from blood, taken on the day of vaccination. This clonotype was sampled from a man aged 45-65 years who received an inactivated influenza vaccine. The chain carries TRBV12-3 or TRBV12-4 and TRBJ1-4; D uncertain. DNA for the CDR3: TGTGCCAGCAAACCGTCGTCTAATGAAAAACTGTTTTTT. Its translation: CASKPSSNEKLFF.